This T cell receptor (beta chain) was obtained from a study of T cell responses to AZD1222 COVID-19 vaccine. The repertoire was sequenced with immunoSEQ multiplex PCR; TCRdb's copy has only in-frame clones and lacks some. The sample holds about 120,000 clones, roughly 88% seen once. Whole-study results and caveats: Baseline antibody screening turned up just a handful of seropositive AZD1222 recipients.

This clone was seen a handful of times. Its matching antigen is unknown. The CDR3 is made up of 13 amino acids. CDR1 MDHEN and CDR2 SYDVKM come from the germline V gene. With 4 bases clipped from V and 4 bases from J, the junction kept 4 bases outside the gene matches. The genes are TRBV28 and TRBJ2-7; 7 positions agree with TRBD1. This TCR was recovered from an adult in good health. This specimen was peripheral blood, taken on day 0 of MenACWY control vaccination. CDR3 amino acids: CASSSETGYEQYF. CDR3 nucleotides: TGTGCCAGCAGTTCCGAGACAGGGTACGAGCAGTACTTC.